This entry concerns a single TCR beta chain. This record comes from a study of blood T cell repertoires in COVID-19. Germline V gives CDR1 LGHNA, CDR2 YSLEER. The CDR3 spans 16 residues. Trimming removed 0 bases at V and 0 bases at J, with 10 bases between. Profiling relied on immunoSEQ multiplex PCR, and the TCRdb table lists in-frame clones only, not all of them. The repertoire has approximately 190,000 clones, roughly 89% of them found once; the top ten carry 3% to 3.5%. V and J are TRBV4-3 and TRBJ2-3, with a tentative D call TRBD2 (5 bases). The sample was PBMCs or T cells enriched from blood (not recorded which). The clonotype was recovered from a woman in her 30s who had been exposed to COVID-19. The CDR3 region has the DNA TGCGCCAGCAGCCAAGATCCATCGGGGAGCACAGATACGCAGTATTTT. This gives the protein CASSQDPSGSTDTQYF.